Reported below is one T cell receptor beta chain. This clone's antigen is unknown. One junction end disagrees with the germline gene, perhaps due to a read error. This sample is part of a study of blood T cell repertoires in COVID-19 (dated by TCRdb to between 2020 and 2021). A note on the overall study: Samples covering the acute and convalescent phases of COVID-19 were provided by collaborators in the United States, Italy and Spain. Subjects who had been exposed to COVID-19, were actively infected with it, or had recovered from it provided the deeply sampled blood TCRbeta repertoires that made up the dataset. The material from the prospective study consisted of cDNA or gDNA derived from T cells, B-cell-depleted T cells, or PBMCs. The repertoires were released in a freely available public database meant as a resource for research on the immune response to SARS-CoV-2. Nearly every sample came with metadata listing a de-identified subject ID, COVID-19 status, age in years and sex. Where HLA class I and class II types were available, the types were taken from metadata supplied by the sample provider, not from assay-based typing. Samples were obtained from the ongoing ImmuneRACE study (first 160 participants) and from 1,254 subjects provided by 6 global collaborators.

Whole blood was collected in K2EDTA tubes by collaborating institutions according to the institutions' own protocols. For TCRbeta analysis, collaborators shipped samples in one of three forms: frozen whole blood, isolated PBMCs, or DNA extracted from either of those sample types. The immunoSEQ Assay, a bias-controlled multiplex PCR, was used to amplify TCRbeta CDR3 regions from genomic DNA. The original pipeline was this. The number of nucleated cells in each sample was estimated from the amplification of reference gene primers within the assay. To quantify the absolute abundance of each unique TCRbeta CDR3 rearrangement, sequence reads were collapsed and filtered. Productive Simpson clonality was computed per sample as the square root of Simpson's diversity index over productive rearrangements. The clones in this table, taken by TCRdb from immuneACCESS, are in-frame only. Not every clone is retained; where verified, under half of the shortfall comes from an unresolved V gene, and the cause of the rest is unknown. D and trimming come from the DNA, and the V and J calls and clone size come from that table. This sample is represented by under 55,000 clones; 70% to 85% of them were singletons. The biggest ten clones account for under 30% of the sample.

Here is what the overall study found, with its caveats: How much clinical and demographic metadata was included differed by source and by participant, and the metadata was provided uncurated.

From the cysteine up to the phenylalanine, the CDR3 has a length of 16 residues. The kept DNA is CDR3 alone, 48 bases in frame from the first base. CDR1 is given as KGHSH and CDR2 as LQKENI, both from the germline V gene. This TCR derives from a man aged 65 to 85 with acute or convalescent COVID-19. Source material: peripheral blood. The rearrangement combines TRBV18 with TRBJ2-1, with TRBD2 matching 8 junction bases. The CDR3 loop reads CASSPQAGGSHNEQFF. The DNA reads as follows: TGTGCCAGCTCACCACAGGCGGGAGGCTCCCACAATGAGCAGTTCTTC.